Here is one T cell receptor beta chain with its context. Its antigen specificity is not known. Per-base quality was not reported, and no clone a single base away is much larger than it. The germline V gene yields SGDLS for CDR1 and YYNGEE for CDR2. The CDR3 measures 16 amino acids from cysteine to phenylalanine. Just CDR3 DNA is preserved here, 48 bases in frame from base 1. Germline trimming: 1 base from V, 3 bases from J; junction bases outside gene matches: 5. Whole blood was collected in K2EDTA tubes by collaborating institutions according to the institutions' own protocols. For TCRbeta analysis, collaborators shipped samples in one of three forms: frozen whole blood, isolated PBMCs, or DNA extracted from either of those sample types. This entry comes from a study of blood T cell repertoires in COVID-19 (dated by TCRdb to about 2020). Notes on the research overall: The collaborator samples originated in the United States, Italy and Spain and spanned the acute and convalescent phases of COVID-19. The material from the prospective study consisted of cDNA or gDNA derived from T cells, B-cell-depleted T cells, or PBMCs. Deeply sampled blood TCRbeta repertoires from subjects exposed to, actively infected with, or recovered from COVID-19 were included in the dataset. The repertoires were released in a freely available public database meant as a resource for research on the immune response to SARS-CoV-2. The samples were drawn from two sources: the first 160 participants of the ongoing ImmuneRACE study, and 1,000 to 1,500 subjects contributed by 6 global collaborators. A de-identified subject ID, COVID-19 status, age in years and sex were almost always included in the sample metadata. HLA class I and class II types, where available, came from metadata supplied by the sample provider rather than from assay-based typing. What the authors observed across the whole study: How much clinical and demographic metadata was included differed by source and by participant, and the metadata was provided uncurated.

TCRbeta CDR3 regions were amplified from genomic DNA by means of the immunoSEQ Assay, a bias-controlled multiplex PCR. The authors' analysis ran thus. Within the assay, amplification of reference gene primers was used to estimate how many nucleated cells each sample contained. To quantify the absolute abundance of each unique TCRbeta CDR3 rearrangement, sequence reads were collapsed and filtered. For each sample, productive Simpson clonality was calculated as the square root of Simpson's diversity index over productive rearrangements. Not all clones reach the TCRdb copy of this immuneACCESS table, which keeps in-frame sequences only. Checked studies attribute under half of the gap to unresolved V genes and leave the rest unexplained. For V, J and clone size, that table is used; D and trimming come from the DNA. Counted in this sample were approximately 300,000 clones; approximately 90% of them appeared once. In total, the top ten clones hold roughly 4% of the sample.

Recombination connected TRBV9 to TRBJ2-1; the junction holds 9 bases that match TRBD2. This TCR came from a woman aged 50 to 60 with active or convalescent COVID-19. The sequencing sample was made of peripheral blood. For the CDR3, the sequence is CASSVSAGGLYNEQFF. The nucleotide sequence is TGTGCCAGCAGCGTATCAGCGGGGGGCCTCTACAATGAGCAGTTCTTC.